These 7 T cell receptor beta chains came from one sample sequenced in a study of OX40 agonist ivuxolimab in advanced cancers. TCRdb keeps only in-frame clones here, not all; method: immunoSEQ multiplex PCR. In the table there are some 60,000 clones, approximately 83% of which are singletons. Sequenced material: CD4+ or CD8+ T cells sorted from blood, taken in a trial of the OX40 agonist ivuxolimab. The receptors originated from an adult with an advanced solid tumor such as melanoma, head and neck, liver or kidney cancer.

This chain connects TRBV10-2 to TRBJ1-3; D is ambiguous. The length of the CDR3 is 16 residues. V shed 1 base and J shed 0 bases, with 10 bases lying between them. Germline V gene data show CDR1 as WSHSY and CDR2 as SAAADI. The CDR3 reads CASSEYPGTSGNTIYF. The CDR3 bases are TGCGCCAGCAGTGAGTATCCCGGTACCTCTGGAAACACCATATATTTT.

The chain recombines TRBV28 with TRBJ2-3; 10 bases fit TRBD2. Germline lookup yields CDR1 MDHEN and CDR2 SYDVKM. This CDR3 is built from 15 residues. V shed 5 bases, J shed 8 bases, and the junction held 10 bases outside the gene matches. CDR3 DNA: TGTGCCAGCAGTGGAACTAGCGGGGCCCGGGGTACGCAGTATTTT. This translates into CASSGTSGARGTQYF.

V gene TRBV27 combines with J gene TRBJ2-1; possible D gene TRBD1, 5 bases. CDR1 MNHEY and CDR2 SMNVEV come from the germline V gene (reference sequence). With 2 bases removed from V and 6 bases from J, the gap between germline ends came to 11 bases. CDR3 size: 14 residues. The chain's CDR3 is CASSLSVRANEQFF. CDR3 bases: TGTGCCAGCAGTTTAAGCGTCAGGGCCAATGAGCAGTTCTTC.

The chain joins TRBV7-3 to TRBJ2-1, with 7 bases that match TRBD2. Trimming cost V 5 bases and J 10 bases; bases outside gene matches: 14. There are 15 residues in the CDR3. Germline V CDR1 and CDR2: SGHTA, FQGTGA. Here the CDR3 reads CASSRLASGAREQFF. CDR3 bases: TGTGCCAGCAGCCGGTTGGCTAGCGGAGCCCGGGAGCAGTTCTTC.

The chain uses TRBV4-1 and TRBJ1-4; the D is unclear. Germline CDR1 MGHRA, CDR2 YSYEKL. The ends were cut back, 1 base at V and 8 bases at J, with 17 bases in the middle. This CDR3 spans 16 amino acids. CDR3 sequence reads: CASSQASSLSGEKLFF. CDR3 sequence (DNA): TGCGCCAGCAGCCAAGCGTCGTCTCTCAGTGGGGAAAAACTGTTTTTT.

The chain recombines TRBV27 with TRBJ2-3; TRBD1 or TRBD2 may be the D gene (6 bases each). This CDR3 spans 12 amino acids. Germline V gene lookup returns CDR1 MNHEY and CDR2 SMNVEV (reference sequence). The ends were cut back, 5 bases at V and 6 bases at J, with 9 bases in the middle. The CDR3 DNA reads TGTGCCAGCAGTCGAGGGGGGGATACGCAGTATTTT. It encodes CASSRGGDTQYF.

This chain uses TRBV7-3 with TRBJ1-2; 8 bases are shared with TRBD1. The CDR3 totals 17 residues. Germline V gene lookup returns CDR1 SGHTA and CDR2 FQGTGA. V dropped 2 bases and J dropped 4; count of bases not matched to a gene: 12. DNA for the CDR3: TGTGCCAGCAGCTTAGTACCCACGGGACAGGACCCCTATGGCTACACCTTC. Translating gives CASSLVPTGQDPYGYTF.